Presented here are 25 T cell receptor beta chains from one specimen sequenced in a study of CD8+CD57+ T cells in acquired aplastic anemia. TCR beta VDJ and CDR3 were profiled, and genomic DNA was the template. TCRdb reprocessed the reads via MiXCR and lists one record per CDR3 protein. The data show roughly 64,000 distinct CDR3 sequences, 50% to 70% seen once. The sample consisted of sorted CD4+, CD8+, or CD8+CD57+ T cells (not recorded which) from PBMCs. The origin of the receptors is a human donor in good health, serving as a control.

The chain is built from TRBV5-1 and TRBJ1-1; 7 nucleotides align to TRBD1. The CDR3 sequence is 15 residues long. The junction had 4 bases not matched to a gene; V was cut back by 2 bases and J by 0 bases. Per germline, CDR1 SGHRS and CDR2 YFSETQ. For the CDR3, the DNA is TGCGCCAGCAGCTTAGCGGGACAGATGAACACTGAAGCTTTCTTT. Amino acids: CASSLAGQMNTEAFF.

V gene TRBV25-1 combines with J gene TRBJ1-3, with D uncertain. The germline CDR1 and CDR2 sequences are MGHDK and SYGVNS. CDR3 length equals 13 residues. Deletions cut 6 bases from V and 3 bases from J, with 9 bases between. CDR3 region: CASSGWDGNTIYF. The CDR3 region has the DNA TGTGCCAGCAGCGGATGGGATGGAAACACCATATATTTT.

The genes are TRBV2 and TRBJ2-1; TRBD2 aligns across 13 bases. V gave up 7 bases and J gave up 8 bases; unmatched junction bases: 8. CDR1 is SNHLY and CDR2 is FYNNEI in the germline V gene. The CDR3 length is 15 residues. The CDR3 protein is CASMIRTSGSHEQFF. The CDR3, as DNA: TGTGCCAGCATGATACGGACTAGCGGGAGCCATGAGCAGTTCTTC.

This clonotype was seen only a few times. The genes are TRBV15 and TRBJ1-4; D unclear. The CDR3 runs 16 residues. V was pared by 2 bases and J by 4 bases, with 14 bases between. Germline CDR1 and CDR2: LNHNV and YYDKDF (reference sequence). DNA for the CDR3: TGTGCCACCAGCAGATCCAGCAGGTTTTTTAATGAAAAACTGTTTTTT. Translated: CATSRSSRFFNEKLFF.

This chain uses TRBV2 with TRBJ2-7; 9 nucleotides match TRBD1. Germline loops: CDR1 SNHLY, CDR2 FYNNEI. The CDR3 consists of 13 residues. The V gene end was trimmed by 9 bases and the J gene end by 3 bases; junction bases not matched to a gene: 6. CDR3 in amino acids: CASFRDRDYEQYF. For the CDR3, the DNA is TGTGCCAGTTTTCGGGACAGGGACTACGAGCAGTACTTC. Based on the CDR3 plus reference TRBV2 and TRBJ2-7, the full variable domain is EPEVTQTPSHQVTQMGQEVILRCVPISNHLYFYWYRQILGQKVEFLVSFYNNEISEKSEIFDDQFSVERPDGSNFTLKIRSTKLEDSAMYFCASFRDRDYEQYFGPGTRLTVT.

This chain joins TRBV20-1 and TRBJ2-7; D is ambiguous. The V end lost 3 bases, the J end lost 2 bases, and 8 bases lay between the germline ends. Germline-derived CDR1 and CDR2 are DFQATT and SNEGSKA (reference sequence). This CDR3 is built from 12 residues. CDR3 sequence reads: CSASTSTYEQYF. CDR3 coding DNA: TGCAGTGCTAGTACTTCAACCTACGAGCAGTACTTC.

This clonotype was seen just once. The CDR3 region is CASSGRPYEQYF. The CDR3 DNA reads as TGTGCAAGTAGCGGGAGACCCTACGAGCAGTACTTC. The chain joins TRBV5-4 to TRBJ2-7, with 9 positions matching TRBD2. Germline V lookup: CDR1 SGHNT, CDR2 YYREEE (reference sequence). The CDR3 is made up of 12 amino acids. Using reference TRBV5-4 and TRBJ2-7 for the parts outside the CDR3, the full variable domain is ETGVTQSPTHLIKTRGQQVTLRCSSQSGHNTVSWYQQALGQGPQFIFQYYREEENGRGNFPPRFSGLQFPNYSSELNVNALELDDSALYLCASSGRPYEQYFGPGTRLTVT.

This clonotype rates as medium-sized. CDR3 amino acids: CSVDLTTKPLNTEAFF. The CDR3 nucleotides read TGCAGCGTTGATCTGACCACCAAGCCCTTAAACACTGAAGCTTTCTTT. The chain carries TRBV29-1 and TRBJ1-1, with unresolved D. V was shortened by 3 bases and J by 2 bases, with 19 bases between the two germline ends. From germline, CDR1 is SQVTM and CDR2 ANQGSEA. The CDR3 has 16 residues.

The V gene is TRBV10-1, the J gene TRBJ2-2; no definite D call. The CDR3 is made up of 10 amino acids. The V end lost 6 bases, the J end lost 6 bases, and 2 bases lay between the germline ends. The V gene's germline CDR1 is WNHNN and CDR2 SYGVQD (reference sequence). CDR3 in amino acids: CASSPGELFF. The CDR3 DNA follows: TGCGCCAGCAGCCCCGGGGAGCTGTTTTTT.

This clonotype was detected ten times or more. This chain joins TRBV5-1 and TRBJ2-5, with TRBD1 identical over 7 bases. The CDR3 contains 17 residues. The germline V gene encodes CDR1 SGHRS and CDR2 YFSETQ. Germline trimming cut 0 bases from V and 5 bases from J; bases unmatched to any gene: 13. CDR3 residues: CASSLVKGAGITETQYF. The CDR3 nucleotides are TGCGCCAGCAGCTTGGTGAAGGGGGCAGGGATAACGGAGACCCAGTACTTC.

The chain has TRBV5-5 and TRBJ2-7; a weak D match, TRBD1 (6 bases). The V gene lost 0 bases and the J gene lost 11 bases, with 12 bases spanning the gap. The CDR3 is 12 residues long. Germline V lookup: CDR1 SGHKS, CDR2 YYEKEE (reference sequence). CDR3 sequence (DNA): TGTGCCAGCAGCTTGGACAGGGTAAAGGAGTACTTC. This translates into CASSLDRVKEYF.

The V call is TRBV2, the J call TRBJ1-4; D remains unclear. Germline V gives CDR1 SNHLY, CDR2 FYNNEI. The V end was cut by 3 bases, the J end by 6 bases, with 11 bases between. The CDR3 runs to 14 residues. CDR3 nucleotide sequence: TGTGCCAGCAGTGATGGACGAGTCTATGAAAAACTGTTTTTT. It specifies CASSDGRVYEKLFF. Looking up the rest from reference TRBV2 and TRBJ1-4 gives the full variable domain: EPEVTQTPSHQVTQMGQEVILRCVPISNHLYFYWYRQILGQKVEFLVSFYNNEISEKSEIFDDQFSVERPDGSNFTLKIRSTKLEDSAMYFCASSDGRVYEKLFFGSGTQLSVL.

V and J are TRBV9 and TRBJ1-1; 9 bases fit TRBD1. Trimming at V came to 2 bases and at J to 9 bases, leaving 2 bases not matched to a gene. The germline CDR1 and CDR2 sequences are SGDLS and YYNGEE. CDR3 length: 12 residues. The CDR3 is CASSVGTGKAFF. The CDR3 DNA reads TGTGCCAGCAGCGTTGGGACAGGGAAAGCTTTCTTT. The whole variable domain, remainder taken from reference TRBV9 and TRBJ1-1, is DSGVTQTPKHLITATGQRVTLRCSPRSGDLSVYWYQQSLDQGLQFLIQYYNGEERAKGNILERFSAQQFPDLHSELNLSSLELGDSALYFCASSVGTGKAFFGQGTRLTVV.

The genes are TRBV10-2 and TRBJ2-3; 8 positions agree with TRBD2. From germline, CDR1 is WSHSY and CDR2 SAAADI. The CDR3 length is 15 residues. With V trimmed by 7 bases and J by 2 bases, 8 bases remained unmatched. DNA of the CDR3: TGCGCCAGCATGGGTGGCGGGGGGTACACAGATACGCAGTATTTT. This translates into CASMGGGGYTDTQYF.

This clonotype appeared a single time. CDR3 protein: CASSRTSGRAGRLYEQYF. For the CDR3, the DNA is TGTGCCAGCAGCCGAACTAGCGGGAGGGCAGGGCGGCTGTACGAGCAGTACTTC. The J gene is TRBJ2-7, the V gene TRBV13; TRBD2 matches at 13 bases. CDR3 length equals 18 residues. After removal of 5 bases from V and 4 bases from J, the junction contained 14 bases not matched to a gene. Germline assignment: CDR1 PRHDT and CDR2 FYEKMQ (reference sequence).

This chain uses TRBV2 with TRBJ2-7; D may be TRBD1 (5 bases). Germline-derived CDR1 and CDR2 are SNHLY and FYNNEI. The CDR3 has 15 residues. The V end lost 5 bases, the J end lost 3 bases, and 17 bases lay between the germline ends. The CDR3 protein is CASSPTYEQDYEQYF. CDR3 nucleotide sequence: TGTGCCAGCAGTCCAACTTATGAACAGGACTACGAGCAGTACTTC.

The CDR3 DNA is TGCGCCAGCAGCTTGTCAACAGACTACTACGAGCAGTACTTC. Its protein product is CASSLSTDYYEQYF. The chain carries TRBV5-1 and TRBJ2-7; D possibly corresponds to TRBD2 (5 bases). V was cut by 1 base and J by 3 bases, with 11 bases left in between. This CDR3 spans 14 amino acids. Germline V gene data show CDR1 as SGHRS and CDR2 as YFSETQ. Full variable domain (remainder filled in from reference TRBV5-1 and TRBJ2-7): KAGVTQTPRYLIKTRGQQVTLSCSPISGHRSVSWYQQTPGQGLQFLFEYFSETQRNKGNFPGRFSGRQFSNSRSEMNVSTLELGDSALYLCASSLSTDYYEQYFGPGTRLTVT.

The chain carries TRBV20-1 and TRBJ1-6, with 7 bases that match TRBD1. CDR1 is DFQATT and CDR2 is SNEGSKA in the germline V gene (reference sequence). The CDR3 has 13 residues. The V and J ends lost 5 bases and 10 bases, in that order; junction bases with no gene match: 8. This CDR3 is CSADDRANSPLHF. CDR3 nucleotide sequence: TGCAGTGCTGACGACAGGGCGAACTCACCCCTCCACTTT.

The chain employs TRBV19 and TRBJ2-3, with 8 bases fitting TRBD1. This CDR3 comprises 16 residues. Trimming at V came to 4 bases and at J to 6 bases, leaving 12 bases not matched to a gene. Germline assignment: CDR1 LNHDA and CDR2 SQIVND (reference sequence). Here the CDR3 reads CASSTPGTRDRDTQYF. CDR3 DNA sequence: TGTGCCAGTAGTACACCTGGTACCCGGGACAGGGATACGCAGTATTTT.

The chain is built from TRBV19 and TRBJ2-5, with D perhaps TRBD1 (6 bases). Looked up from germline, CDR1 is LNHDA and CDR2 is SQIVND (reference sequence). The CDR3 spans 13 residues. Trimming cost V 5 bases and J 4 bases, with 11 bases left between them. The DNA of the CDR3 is TGTGCCAGTAGTGATCAGGGGAGAGAGACCCAGTACTTC. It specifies CASSDQGRETQYF.

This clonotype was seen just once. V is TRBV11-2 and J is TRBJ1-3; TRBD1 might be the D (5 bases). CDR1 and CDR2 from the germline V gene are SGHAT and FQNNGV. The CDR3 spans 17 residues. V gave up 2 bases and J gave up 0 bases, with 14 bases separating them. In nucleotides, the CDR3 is TGTGCCAGCAGCTTAAGGGGAGGTCGAAGCTCTGGAAACACCATATATTTT. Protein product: CASSLRGGRSSGNTIYF.

The CDR3 region has the DNA TGTGCCAGCAGCTACACTCGGATTGAACTCACAGATACGCAGTATTTT. It encodes CASSYTRIELTDTQYF. The chain joins TRBV7-2 to TRBJ2-3; no reliable D call. There are 16 residues in the CDR3. V shed 4 bases and J shed 2 bases, with 16 bases lying between them. CDR1 and CDR2 (germline): SGHTA, FQGNSA. Full variable domain (outside the CDR3, taken from reference TRBV7-2 and TRBJ2-3): GAGVSQSPSNKVTEKGKDVELRCDPISGHTALYWYRQSLGQGLEFLIYFQGNSAPDKSGLPSDRFSAERTGGSVSTLTIQRTQQEDSAVYLCASSYTRIELTDTQYFGPGTRLTVL.

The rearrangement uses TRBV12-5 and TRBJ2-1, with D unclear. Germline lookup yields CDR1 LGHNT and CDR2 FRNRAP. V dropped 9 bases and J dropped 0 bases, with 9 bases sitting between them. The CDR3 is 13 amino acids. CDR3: CARWWRSYNEQFF. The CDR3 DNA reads TGTGCTAGATGGTGGCGCTCCTACAATGAGCAGTTCTTC. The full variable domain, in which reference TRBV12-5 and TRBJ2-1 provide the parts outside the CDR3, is DARVTQTPRHKVTEMGQEVTMRCQPILGHNTVFWYRQTMMQGLELLAYFRNRAPLDDSGMPKDRFSAEMPDATLATLKIQPSEPRDSAVYFCARWWRSYNEQFFGPGTRLTVL.

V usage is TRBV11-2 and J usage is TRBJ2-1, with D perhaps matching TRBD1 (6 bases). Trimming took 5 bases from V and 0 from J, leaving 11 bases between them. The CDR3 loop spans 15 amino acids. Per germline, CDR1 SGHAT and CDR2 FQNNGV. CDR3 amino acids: CASSAGTTSYNEQFF. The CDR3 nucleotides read TGTGCCAGCAGCGCAGGGACAACCTCCTACAATGAGCAGTTCTTC. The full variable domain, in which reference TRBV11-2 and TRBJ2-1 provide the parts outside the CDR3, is EAGVAQSPRYKIIEKRQSVAFWCNPISGHATLYWYQQILGQGPKLLIQFQNNGVVDDSQLPKDRFSAERLKGVDSTLKIQPAKLEDSAVYLCASSAGTTSYNEQFFGPGTRLTVL.

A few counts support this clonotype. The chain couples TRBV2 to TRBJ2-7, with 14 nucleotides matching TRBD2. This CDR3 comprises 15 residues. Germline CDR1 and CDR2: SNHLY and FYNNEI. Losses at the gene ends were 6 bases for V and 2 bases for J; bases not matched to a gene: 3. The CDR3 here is CASSSTSGRAYEQYF. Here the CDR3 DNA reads TGTGCCAGCAGCTCGACTAGCGGGAGGGCCTACGAGCAGTACTTC.